The next 27 T cell receptor beta chains were all read from a single sample in a study of blood T cell repertoires in COVID-19. Some clones are missing from TCRdb's copy, which holds only in-frame ones; the method was immunoSEQ multiplex PCR. The sample consists of 150,000 to 200,000 clones, 85% to 95% of them appearing once. Sequencing was carried out using peripheral blood. All receptors come from a woman aged 60-75 years with COVID-19, enrolled during active disease.

This clone was counted once. V gene TRBV7-9 combines with J gene TRBJ2-1, with D possibly being TRBD1 (6 bases). Germline CDR1 is SEHNR and CDR2 is FQNEAQ (reference sequence). Trimming stripped 5 bases from V and 3 bases from J, with 14 bases between. This CDR3 is built from 15 residues. CDR3 sequence reads: CASSEGQRIYNEQFF. The CDR3 nucleotides are TGTGCCAGCAGCGAAGGACAGCGAATCTACAATGAGCAGTTCTTC.

The chain is built from TRBV29-1 and TRBJ1-3, with D tentatively TRBD1 (6 bases). Germline V gene lookup returns CDR1 SQVTM and CDR2 ANQGSEA. The CDR3 loop spans 13 amino acids. Trimming stripped 3 bases from V and 3 bases from J, with 9 bases between. The CDR3 spells CSVEGADGNTIYF. CDR3 sequence (DNA): TGCAGCGTTGAGGGGGCTGATGGAAACACCATATATTTT. The entire variable domain, with the rest obtained from reference TRBV29-1 and TRBJ1-3, is as follows: SAVISQKPSRDICQRGTSLTIQCQVDSQVTMMFWYRQQPGQSLTLIATANQGSEATYESGFVIDKFPISRPNLTFSTLTVSNMSPEDSSIYLCSVEGADGNTIYFGEGSWLTVV.

The chain couples TRBV7-2 to TRBJ2-5; 11 positions agree with TRBD2. Germline CDR1 and CDR2: SGHTA and FQGNSA. Germline trimming cut 5 bases from V and 5 bases from J; bases unmatched to any gene: 10. This CDR3 region has 16 residues. CDR3 sequence: CASSPPLAGGSETQYF. The CDR3 bases are TGTGCCAGCAGCCCCCCTTTAGCGGGGGGGTCGGAGACCCAGTACTTC.

CDR3 nucleotides: TGCAGCGTGAGGACGGACTCCGATGGCTACACCTTC. Its protein is CSVRTDSDGYTF. The chain employs TRBV29-1 and TRBJ1-2; no clear D gene. The CDR3 runs 12 residues. Trimming cost V 6 bases and J 6 bases, with 14 bases left between them. Per germline, CDR1 SQVTM and CDR2 ANQGSEA.

J is TRBJ1-2 and V is TRBV21-1; TRBD1 is taken as the D call from the table, unchecked against the DNA. TRBV21-1 is a pseudogene locus. This CDR3 comprises 14 residues. The chain's CDR3 is CASSSKTGGAGYTF. DNA for the CDR3: TGTGCCAGCAGCAGTAAGACAGGGGGCGCCGGCTACACCTTC.

This sequence joins TRBV5-1 and TRBJ1-1; D perhaps matches TRBD1 (5 bases). Between the trimmed V and J ends, which lost 2 bases and 5 bases, there was a span of 16 bases. There are 15 residues in the CDR3. Germline assignment: CDR1 SGHRS and CDR2 YFSETQ. As DNA, the CDR3 is TGCGCCAGCAGCTTTGGACAAAAAGGTAGGACTGAAGCTTTCTTT. This gives the protein CASSFGQKGRTEAFF.

The CDR3 DNA follows: TGCAGTGCCGCGGGGGACTACGAGCAGTACTTC. Its translation: CSAAGDYEQYF. The chain recombines TRBV20-1 with TRBJ2-7; 7 nucleotides match TRBD2. Per germline, CDR1 DFQATT and CDR2 SNEGSKA (reference sequence). This CDR3 has 11 amino acids. Unmatched junction bases numbered 2, after V lost 6 bases and J lost 3 bases.

The chain carries TRBV3-1 (or the pseudogene TRBV3-2) and TRBJ1-6; no clear D gene. CDR1 is LGHDT and CDR2 is YNNKEL in the germline V gene (reference sequence). V was clipped by 1 base and J by 7 bases, with 5 bases between them. The CDR3 has 13 residues. CDR3 sequence reads: CASSQVSNSPLHF. Written as DNA, the CDR3 is TGTGCCAGCAGCCAAGTGAGCAATTCACCCCTCCACTTT.

V is TRBV2 and J is TRBJ2-2; tentative D call: TRBD2 (5 bases). Germline V gene lookup returns CDR1 SNHLY and CDR2 FYNNEI. The CDR3 contains 15 residues. Trimming cost V 3 bases and J 0 bases, with 8 bases left between them. The CDR3 reads CASSEEVSNTGELFF. Written as DNA, the CDR3 is TGTGCCAGCAGTGAGGAGGTGTCGAACACCGGGGAGCTGTTTTTT.

The chain links TRBV7-2 to TRBJ2-7, with D possibly TRBD2 on 6 matching bases. Deletions cut 2 bases from V and 4 bases from J, with 9 bases between. This CDR3 region has 13 residues. Germline CDR1 is SGHTA and CDR2 is FQGNSA. The CDR3 spells CASSLNGGYEQYF. The CDR3 DNA reads TGTGCCAGCAGCTTAAATGGAGGGTACGAGCAGTACTTC.

This chain uses TRBV7-9 with TRBJ1-3, with D tentatively TRBD1 (6 bases). Trimming removed 2 bases at V and 1 base at J, with 9 bases between. CDR1 is SEHNR, CDR2 FQNEAQ, per germline (reference sequence). The CDR3 runs 15 residues. This chain's CDR3 is CASSLMQGSGNTIYF. The CDR3 region has the DNA TGTGCCAGCAGCTTAATGCAGGGGTCTGGAAACACCATATATTTT.

V is TRBV5-1 and J is TRBJ1-2, with a tentative D call TRBD1 (5 bases). Trimming left V 0 bases short and J 2 bases short, with 11 bases between. Germline lookup yields CDR1 SGHRS and CDR2 YFSETQ. The CDR3 runs to 15 residues. Here the CDR3 reads CASSLEEGLNYGYTF. The CDR3 DNA reads as TGCGCCAGCAGCTTGGAGGAGGGGCTCAACTATGGCTACACCTTC.

The V gene is TRBV30, the J gene TRBJ1-6; perhaps TRBD1 as D (5 bases). The CDR3 is made up of 14 amino acids. Trimming stripped 2 bases from V and 14 bases from J, with 19 bases between. The V gene's germline CDR1 is GTSNPN and CDR2 SVGIG (reference sequence). The CDR3 coding sequence is TGTGCCTGGAGTTACAGCGGGGGGGGAAATTCCCTCCACTTT. This translates into CAWSYSGGGNSLHF.

The V gene is TRBV3-1 (or the pseudogene TRBV3-2), the J gene TRBJ1-6; 7 bases agree with TRBD1. The CDR3 contains 17 residues. Per germline, CDR1 LGHDT and CDR2 YNNKEL (reference sequence). V was pared by 1 base and J by 7 bases, with 10 bases of the junction left unmatched. The CDR3 DNA sequence: TGTGCCAGCAGCCAAGGACAGGGTCTCTTACCCAATTCACCCCTCCACTTT. It encodes CASSQGQGLLPNSPLHF.

The table lists this clone with a few counts. V gene TRBV7-8 combines with J gene TRBJ1-5, with 9 bases lining up with TRBD1. The trim removed 1 base at V and 4 bases at J, leaving 5 bases unmatched. CDR3 length: 16 residues. Per germline, CDR1 SGHVS and CDR2 FQNEAQ. In DNA, the CDR3 is TGTGCCAGCAGCTTAGGAGGGACAGGGCTTAATCAGCCCCAGCATTTT. Encoded protein: CASSLGGTGLNQPQHF.

The V gene is TRBV9, the J gene TRBJ1-1; TRBD1 matches 9 bases. After removal of 7 bases from V and 4 bases from J, the junction contained 17 bases not matched to a gene. The length of the CDR3 is 17 residues. The germline V gene has CDR1 SGDLS and CDR2 YYNGEE. CDR3 amino acids: CASSPPGQGFRGTEAFF. In DNA form, the CDR3 reads TGTGCCAGCTCTCCGCCGGGACAGGGTTTTAGGGGCACTGAAGCTTTCTTT.

J is TRBJ2-3 and V is TRBV19, with D perhaps TRBD2 (5 bases). CDR3 length: 16 amino acids. Germline CDR1 reads LNHDA; CDR2 reads SQIVND (reference sequence). V was pared by 6 bases and J by 1 base, with 17 bases between. The CDR3 DNA is TGTGCCAGTAGATCAGTCTATAGCGTAGGCACAGATACGCAGTATTTT. Protein product: CASRSVYSVGTDTQYF.

The chain couples TRBV11-2 to TRBJ2-7, with 7 bases that match TRBD1. Germline CDR1 is SGHAT and CDR2 is FQNNGV. The CDR3 is 14 amino acids. The V gene end was trimmed by 2 bases and the J gene end by 0 bases; junction bases not matched to a gene: 1. The CDR3 is CASSLNRGSYEQYF. CDR3 DNA sequence: TGTGCCAGCAGCTTAAACAGGGGCTCCTACGAGCAGTACTTC.

The rearrangement uses TRBV9 and TRBJ1-1; no clear D gene. Germline V gives CDR1 SGDLS, CDR2 YYNGEE. V was cut by 3 bases and J by 4 bases, with 7 bases left in between. CDR3 length: 12 amino acids. CDR3 nucleotide sequence: TGTGCCAGCAGCGCCCTTTCCACTGAAGCTTTCTTT. This sequence encodes CASSALSTEAFF. Combining the CDR3 with reference TRBV9 and TRBJ1-1 gives the whole variable domain DSGVTQTPKHLITATGQRVTLRCSPRSGDLSVYWYQQSLDQGLQFLIQYYNGEERAKGNILERFSAQQFPDLHSELNLSSLELGDSALYFCASSALSTEAFFGQGTRLTVV.

The V call is TRBV9, the J call TRBJ2-7; the match to TRBD1 covers 7 bases. The V segment lost 4 bases and the J segment 3 bases; nucleotides outside the gene matches: 4. CDR1 SGDLS and CDR2 YYNGEE come from the germline V gene. CDR3 length: 13 amino acids. The CDR3 DNA reads TGTGCCAGCAGCCGGGACAGAGACTACGAGCAGTACTTC. Residues: CASSRDRDYEQYF.

CDR3 nucleotides: TGTGCCAGCAGTTCATTCAGTTTGGGGGCCGAAAAACTGTTTTTT. Protein product: CASSSFSLGAEKLFF. The V gene is TRBV27, the J gene TRBJ1-4; possible D gene TRBD1, 6 bases. The CDR3 sequence is 15 residues long. The V end was cut by 4 bases, the J end by 8 bases, with 17 bases between. The V gene's germline CDR1 is MNHEY and CDR2 SMNVEV (reference sequence).

The V and J genes are TRBV9 and TRBJ2-5; TRBD1 agrees at 8 bases. The CDR3 extends over 15 amino acids. From germline, CDR1 is SGDLS and CDR2 YYNGEE. The J segment lost 3 bases and the V segment lost 2 bases, leaving 6 bases of the junction unmatched. CDR3 in amino acids: CASSVIGQGEETQYF. CDR3 coding DNA: TGTGCCAGCAGCGTCATTGGACAGGGCGAAGAGACCCAGTACTTC.

CDR3 loop: CASSLAQANTEAFF. CDR3 coding DNA: TGCGCCAGCAGCTTGGCACAGGCGAACACTGAAGCTTTCTTT. The chain is built from TRBV5-1 and TRBJ1-1, with TRBD1 as a possible D gene (5 bases). CDR3 size: 14 residues. Between the trimmed V and J ends, which lost 0 bases and 1 base, there was a span of 7 bases. Germline values: CDR1 SGHRS, CDR2 YFSETQ.

The rearrangement uses TRBV19 and TRBJ1-1; no clear D gene. CDR1 and CDR2 from the germline V gene are LNHDA and SQIVND (reference sequence). The CDR3 has 12 amino acids. V lost 3 bases to trimming and J lost 5 bases, with 7 bases between them. CDR3 in amino acids: CASSMFQTEAFF. The CDR3 DNA reads TGTGCCAGTAGTATGTTCCAGACTGAAGCTTTCTTT. The full variable domain, completed using reference TRBV19 and TRBJ1-1, is DGGITQSPKYLFRKEGQNVTLSCEQNLNHDAMYWYRQDPGQGLRLIYYSQIVNDFQKGDIAEGYSVSREKKESFPLTVTSAQKNPTAFYLCASSMFQTEAFFGQGTRLTVV.

The CDR3 nucleotides read TGCGCCAGCAGCTATAGCGGGGCGGAGACCCAGTACTTC. This translates into CASSYSGAETQYF. The V gene is TRBV5-1, the J gene TRBJ2-5; 8 nucleotides line up with TRBD2. Germline lookup yields CDR1 SGHRS and CDR2 YFSETQ. CDR3 size: 13 residues. With 3 bases clipped from V and 5 bases from J, the junction kept 3 bases outside the gene matches.

The chain couples TRBV25-1 to TRBJ1-1; D might be TRBD1 (6 bases). CDR1 is MGHDK, CDR2 SYGVNS, per germline. The CDR3 is made up of 14 amino acids. The germline V and J ends were trimmed by 3 bases and 10 bases, with 18 bases remaining between them. The CDR3 coding sequence is TGTGCCAGCAGTGACCCACGGACAGATCGGGGAGCTTTCTTT. It specifies CASSDPRTDRGAFF.

This chain joins TRBV3-1 (or the pseudogene TRBV3-2) and TRBJ1-1; D not resolved. Germline V gene sequence: CDR1 LGHDT, CDR2 YNNKEL (reference sequence). The CDR3 sequence is 14 residues long. The ends were cut back, 3 bases at V and 8 bases at J, with 16 bases in the middle. CDR3 protein: CASSQMVSSLEAFF. The CDR3 region has the DNA TGTGCCAGCAGCCAGATGGTCAGTTCCTTGGAAGCTTTCTTT.